What follows are 2 T cell receptor beta chains derived from one specimen sequenced in a study of neurological immune-mediated disorders. Via MiXCR, TCRdb re-called the 5' RACE reads, giving one row per CDR3 protein. The sample contains roughly 80,000 distinct CDR3 sequences, about 15% of which appear only once. The specimen sequenced was PBMCs. These receptor sequences come from a woman aged 40 to 49 in good health.

This clonotype has at least ten counts. V and J are TRBV28 and TRBJ2-5; 8 bases align to TRBD2. V gave up 7 bases and J gave up 6 bases; unmatched junction bases: 7. The germline V gene has CDR1 MDHEN and CDR2 SYDVKM. There are 13 residues in the CDR3. CDR3 sequence: CASTTGGGKTQYF. The CDR3 DNA reads as TGTGCCAGCACTACCGGGGGGGGAAAGACCCAGTACTTC.

This clonotype showed up many times. V and J are TRBV5-6 and TRBJ1-1; D is unclear. The V and J ends lost 5 bases and 11 bases respectively, with 19 bases between them. The CDR3 is 13 residues long. Germline V gives CDR1 SGHDT, CDR2 YYEEEE. CDR3 nucleotides: TGTGCCAGCAGTTCAGGTGGACCAACGGGGGCTTTCTTT. Translating it yields CASSSGGPTGAFF.